The 19 T cell receptor beta chains below come from one sample, sequenced in a study of OX40 agonist ivuxolimab in advanced cancers. Generated by immunoSEQ multiplex PCR, the TCRdb table keeps only in-frame clones and is missing some. The sample records some 77,000 clones, more than 70% being singletons. The specimen comprised CD4+ or CD8+ T cells sorted from blood, sampled in a trial of the OX40 agonist ivuxolimab. Receptors originate from an adult with an advanced solid tumor such as melanoma, head and neck, liver or kidney cancer.

To note about this clone: One end of the junction fails to match germline, which may point to a read error. The rearrangement uses TRBV28 and TRBJ2-7, with D maybe TRBD2 (6 bases). Germline V lookup: CDR1 MDHEN, CDR2 SYDVKM. The CDR3 is made up of 14 amino acids. The DNA for the CDR3 is TGTGCCACCCCATGGGGGACTCCATACTACGGGCAGTACTTC. Translated, it gives CATPWGTPYYGQYF.

This clone was seen a single time. This rearrangement joins TRBV19 to TRBJ1-1; the D is unclear. Trimming cost V 2 bases and J 2 bases, with 9 bases left between them. The germline gives CDR1 LNHDA, CDR2 SQIVND (reference sequence). The CDR3 is made up of 14 amino acids. The CDR3 region has the DNA TGTGCCAGTAGTATAATCACAGCTAACACTGAAGCTTTCTTT. Its translation is CASSIITANTEAFF.

The V and J genes are TRBV5-6 and TRBJ1-4, with a tentative D call TRBD1 (5 bases). Per germline, CDR1 SGHDT and CDR2 YYEEEE. The CDR3 has 15 amino acids. Trimming stripped 6 bases from V and 8 bases from J, with 20 bases between. For the CDR3, the DNA is TGTGCCAGCAACCTAGACAGCGATAGAGGGGAAAAACTGTTTTTT. The encoded protein is CASNLDSDRGEKLFF.

There are a few counts of this clone. This chain links TRBV19 with TRBJ1-1; D ambiguous. Trimming took off 7 bases at V and 4 bases at J, with 19 bases between the two ends. CDR3 size: 15 residues. The germline V gene has CDR1 LNHDA and CDR2 SQIVND (reference sequence). The chain's CDR3 is CASTPRTNWATEAFF. In nucleotides, the CDR3 is TGTGCCAGTACCCCGAGGACCAATTGGGCCACTGAAGCTTTCTTT.

The chain employs TRBV10-3 and TRBJ1-4, with 8 nucleotides matching TRBD1. V was clipped by 5 bases and J by 10 bases; unmatched bases: 9. Germline CDR1 ENHRY, CDR2 SYGVKD. This CDR3 has 14 amino acids. The CDR3 loop is CAISTTGAGGKLFF. DNA of the CDR3: TGTGCCATCAGTACGACAGGGGCTGGAGGAAAACTGTTTTTT.

This clone came up a few times. The chain combines TRBV7-3 with TRBJ2-3; D is possibly TRBD2 (6 bases). CDR1 and CDR2 from the germline V gene are SGHTA and FQGTGA. V lost 2 bases, J lost 0 bases, and 9 bases lay in between. This CDR3 has 15 amino acids. The CDR3 here is CASSLFGTSTDTQYF. In DNA, the CDR3 is TGTGCCAGCAGCTTATTTGGGACTAGCACAGATACGCAGTATTTT.

This chain uses TRBV2 with TRBJ2-3; D is uncertain. Trimming stripped 6 bases from V and 2 bases from J, with 12 bases between. The CDR3 is made up of 14 amino acids. Germline CDR1 SNHLY, CDR2 FYNNEI. CDR3 in DNA: TGTGCCAGCAGCCTATCTGGACCCACAGATACGCAGTATTTT. Translating gives CASSLSGPTDTQYF.

This chain connects TRBV6-5 to TRBJ2-3; D ambiguous. The CDR3 loop spans 13 amino acids. The V end was cut by 0 bases, the J end by 3 bases, with 4 bases between. CDR1 is MNHEY and CDR2 is SVGAGI in the germline V gene. Written as DNA, the CDR3 is TGTGCCAGCAGTTACTCCCTAACAGATACGCAGTATTTT. Translated: CASSYSLTDTQYF.

CDR3 bases: TGTGCCTGGAGTGCAGGGGAGAACTACAATGAGCAGTTCTTC. Amino acids: CAWSAGENYNEQFF. The chain has TRBV30 and TRBJ2-1; D might be TRBD1 (6 bases). Germline CDR1 GTSNPN, CDR2 SVGIG (reference sequence). V shed 1 base and J shed 3 bases, with 10 bases lying between them. The CDR3 is 14 amino acids. Full variable domain (rest looked up from reference TRBV30 and TRBJ2-1): SQTIHQWPATLVQPVGSPLSLECTVEGTSNPNLYWYRQAAGRGLQLLFYSVGIGQISSEVPQNLSASRPQDRQFILSSKKLLLSDSGFYLCAWSAGENYNEQFFGPGTRLTVL.

This chain links TRBV15 with TRBJ2-5; 7 bases agree with TRBD1. The CDR3 extends over 16 amino acids. Unmatched junction bases numbered 8, after V lost 0 bases and J lost 4 bases. CDR1 and CDR2 (germline): LNHNV, YYDKDF (reference sequence). CDR3 region: CATSREIQGVGETQYF. Here the CDR3 DNA reads TGTGCCACCAGCAGAGAAATCCAGGGGGTGGGAGAGACCCAGTACTTC. Together with reference TRBV15 and TRBJ2-5, the CDR3 gives the full variable domain: DAMVIQNPRYQVTQFGKPVTLSCSQTLNHNVMYWYQQKSSQAPKLLFHYYDKDFNNEADTPDNFQSRRPNTSFCFLDIRSPGLGDTAMYLCATSREIQGVGETQYFGPGTRLLVL.

J is TRBJ2-7 and V is TRBV4-2; 7 bases match TRBD1. The length of the CDR3 is 16 residues. Germline assignment: CDR1 LGHNA and CDR2 YNFKEQ. J was trimmed by 0 bases and V by 5 bases; bases with no gene match: 10. The CDR3 DNA is TGTGCCAGCAGCTTCAACCCCGGGACAGCCTCCTACGAGCAGTACTTC. It is translated as CASSFNPGTASYEQYF.

This chain links TRBV7-2 with TRBJ2-7, with D possibly called TRBD1 or TRBD2 (5 bases each). The V end was cut by 0 bases, the J end by 4 bases, with 10 bases between. This CDR3 is 14 amino acids long. Germline V gives CDR1 SGHTA, CDR2 FQGNSA. Here the CDR3 reads CASSLAFGGYEQYF. In nucleotides, the CDR3 is TGTGCCAGCAGCTTAGCTTTTGGGGGTTACGAGCAGTACTTC.

The chain joins TRBV4-3 to TRBJ2-5; D tentatively reads TRBD1 or TRBD2 (6 bases each). The CDR3 totals 16 residues. From germline, CDR1 is LGHNA and CDR2 YSLEER. Between the trimmed V and J ends, which lost 0 bases and 5 bases, there was a span of 16 bases. The CDR3 here is CASSQDLSGARETQYF. CDR3 in DNA: TGCGCCAGCAGCCAAGATCTCTCGGGGGCGAGGGAGACCCAGTACTTC.

The V call is TRBV6-6, the J call TRBJ2-5, with a tentative D call TRBD2 (5 bases). Germline loops: CDR1 MNHNY, CDR2 SVGAGI (reference sequence). This CDR3 contains 14 residues. The V end was cut by 4 bases, the J end by 7 bases, with 16 bases between. The CDR3 spells CASSFGLDFPTQYF. CDR3 nucleotides: TGTGCCAGCAGTTTCGGTCTGGACTTCCCGACCCAGTACTTC.

The chain couples TRBV2 to TRBJ1-5; TRBD1 is a possible D gene (5 bases). The CDR3 is 16 amino acids. V was shortened by 6 bases and J by 8 bases, with 23 bases between the two germline ends. Germline V lookup: CDR1 SNHLY, CDR2 FYNNEI. The CDR3 loop reads CASRRDTGAGGKPQHF. The CDR3 DNA reads as TGTGCCAGCAGGCGAGACACAGGTGCCGGGGGAAAGCCCCAGCATTTT.

The chain carries TRBV28 and TRBJ1-2, with TRBD1 matching 12 bases. The CDR3 covers 18 residues. Trimming took 4 bases from V and 4 from J; bases not matched to a gene: 13. Germline-derived CDR1 and CDR2 are MDHEN and SYDVKM. The CDR3, as DNA: TGTGCCAGCAGTTCCCATAAAAACGGGACAGGGGGCGTCTATGGCTACACCTTC. Protein product: CASSSHKNGTGGVYGYTF.

The CDR3 loop reads CASSSSANYGYTF. The CDR3 coding sequence is TGTGCCAGCAGTTCATCCGCTAACTATGGCTACACCTTC. The J gene is TRBJ1-2, the V gene TRBV7-8; no definite D call. The CDR3 extends over 13 amino acids. Trimming pared 6 bases from V and 0 bases from J, leaving 8 bases between. Germline V gives CDR1 SGHVS, CDR2 FQNEAQ. Together with reference TRBV7-8 and TRBJ1-2, the CDR3 gives the full variable domain: GAGVSQSPRYKVAKRGQDVALRCDPISGHVSLFWYQQALGQGPEFLTYFQNEAQLDKSGLPSDRFFAERPEGSVSTLKIQRTQQEDSAVYLCASSSSANYGYTFGSGTRLTVV.

The chain links TRBV5-1 to TRBJ1-1; 8 positions match TRBD1. The CDR3 runs to 15 residues. Trimming cost V 4 bases and J 2 bases; bases outside gene matches: 7. In germline, CDR1 is SGHRS, CDR2 YFSETQ. CDR3 amino acids: CASSPAGGGNTEAFF. CDR3 DNA sequence: TGCGCCAGCAGCCCCGCAGGGGGCGGAAACACTGAAGCTTTCTTT.

This chain connects TRBV5-1 to TRBJ2-1, with D possibly TRBD2 on 6 matching bases. Trimming stripped 0 bases from V and 5 bases from J, with 12 bases between. The CDR3 contains 15 residues. Per the germline V gene, CDR1 is SGHRS and CDR2 is YFSETQ. Written as DNA, the CDR3 is TGCGCCAGCAGCTTGGGCGGGGTTCGGGACAATGAGCAGTTCTTC. This gives the protein CASSLGGVRDNEQFF.